Given below is one T cell receptor (beta chain) in context. Its antigen is currently unknown. MiXCR, run by TCRdb on the RT-PCR reads, gives a single entry per CDR3 protein. The table records 3,000 to 4,000 distinct CDR3 sequences, roughly 70% of them present only once. The data derive from a study of yellow fever vaccine responses in identical twins. V trimming: 8 bases; J trimming: 5 bases; junction bases outside the gene matches: 10. In germline, CDR1 is MDHEN, CDR2 SYDVKM. The CDR3 loop spans 15 amino acids. Study conclusions and caveats: Twins reportedly mounted vaccine T cell responses that seemed partly convergent, partly personalized.

The sample in question was T cells from blood (PBMCs), unsorted or a sorted subset (not recorded which), obtained before or after yellow fever vaccination (not recorded which). J is TRBJ2-1 and V is TRBV28; 9 bases are shared with TRBD1. The origin of this receptor is a young woman who received the yellow fever vaccine. In DNA form, the CDR3 reads TGTGCCAGCGTATCCGGGACAGGGATTAACAATGAGCAGTTCTTC. Encoded protein: CASVSGTGINNEQFF.